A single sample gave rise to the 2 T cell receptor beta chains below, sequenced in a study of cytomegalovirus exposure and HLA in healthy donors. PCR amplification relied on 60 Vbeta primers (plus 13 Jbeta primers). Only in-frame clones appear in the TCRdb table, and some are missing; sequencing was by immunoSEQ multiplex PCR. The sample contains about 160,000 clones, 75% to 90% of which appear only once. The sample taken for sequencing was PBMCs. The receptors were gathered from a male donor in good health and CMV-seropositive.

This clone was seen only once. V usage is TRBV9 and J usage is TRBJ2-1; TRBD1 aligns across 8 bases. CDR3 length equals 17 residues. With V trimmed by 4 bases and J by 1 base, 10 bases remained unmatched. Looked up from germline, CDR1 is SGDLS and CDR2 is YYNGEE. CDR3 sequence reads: CASSSPAQGASYNEQFF. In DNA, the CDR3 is TGTGCCAGCAGCTCCCCGGCGCAGGGGGCTTCCTACAATGAGCAGTTCTTC.

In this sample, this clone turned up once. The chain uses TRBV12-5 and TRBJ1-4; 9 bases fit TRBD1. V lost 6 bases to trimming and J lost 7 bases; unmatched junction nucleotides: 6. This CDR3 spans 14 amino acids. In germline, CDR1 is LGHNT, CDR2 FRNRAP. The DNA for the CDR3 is TGTGCTAGTGGGGATGGGACAGGGATTGAAAAACTGTTTTTT. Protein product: CASGDGTGIEKLFF.